This T cell receptor beta chain derives from a study of early T cells in non-severe SARS-CoV-2 infection. Study in general: Sequencing input comprised bulk RNA from unsorted whole blood; chain pairing was not available.

Germline values: CDR1 SQVTM, CDR2 ANQGSEA. The CDR3 is made up of 12 amino acids. V shed 4 bases and J shed 1 base, with 6 bases lying between them. There are many counts of this clonotype. Tagging with unique molecular identifiers was applied to individual cDNA molecules. TCRdb passed the 5' RACE reads through MiXCR, listing each CDR3 protein once. Among around 67,000 distinct CDR3 sequences listed, over 9.5% were seen once. The sample was whole blood. This TCR was sampled from an adult who was a healthcare worker with PCR-confirmed SARS-CoV-2 infection or an uninfected control (not recorded which). The genes are TRBV29-1 and TRBJ2-3; D is ambiguous. This CDR3 is CSVVRGTDTQYF. The CDR3 nucleotides are TGCAGCGTTGTACGCGGCACAGATACGCAGTATTTT.